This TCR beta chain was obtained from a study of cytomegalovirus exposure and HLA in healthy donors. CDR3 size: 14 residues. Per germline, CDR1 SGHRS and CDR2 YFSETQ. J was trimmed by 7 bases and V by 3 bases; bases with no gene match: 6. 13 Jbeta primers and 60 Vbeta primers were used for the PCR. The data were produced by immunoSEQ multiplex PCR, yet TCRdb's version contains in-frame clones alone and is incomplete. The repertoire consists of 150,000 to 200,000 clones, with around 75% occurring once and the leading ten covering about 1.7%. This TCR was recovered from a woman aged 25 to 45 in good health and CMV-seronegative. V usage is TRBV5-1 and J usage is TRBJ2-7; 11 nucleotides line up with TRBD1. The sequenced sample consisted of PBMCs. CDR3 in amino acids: CASSSNRDRGEQYF. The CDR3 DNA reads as TGCGCCAGCAGCTCGAACCGGGACAGGGGGGAGCAGTACTTC.